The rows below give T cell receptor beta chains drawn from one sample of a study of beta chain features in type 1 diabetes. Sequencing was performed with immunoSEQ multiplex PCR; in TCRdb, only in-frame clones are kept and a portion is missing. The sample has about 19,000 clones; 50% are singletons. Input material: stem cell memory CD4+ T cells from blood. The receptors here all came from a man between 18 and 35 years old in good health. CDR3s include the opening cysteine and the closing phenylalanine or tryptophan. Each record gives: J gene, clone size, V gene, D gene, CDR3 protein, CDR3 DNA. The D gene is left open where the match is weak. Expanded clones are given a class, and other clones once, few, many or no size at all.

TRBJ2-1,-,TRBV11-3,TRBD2,CASSLGTSGGGNEQFF,TGTGCCAGCAGCTTAGGGACTAGCGGGGGTGGGAATGAGCAGTTCTTC
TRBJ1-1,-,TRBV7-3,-,CASSPATGNTEAFF,TGTGCCAGCAGCCCCGCGACAGGGAACACTGAAGCTTTCTTT
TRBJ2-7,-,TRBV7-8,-,CASSQGNSYEQYF,TGTGCCAGCAGCCAGGGGAACTCCTACGAGCAGTACTTC
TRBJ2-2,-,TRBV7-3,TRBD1,CASSKGQGVYTGELFF,TGTGCCAGCAGCAAAGGACAGGGGGTGTACACCGGGGAGCTGTTTTTT
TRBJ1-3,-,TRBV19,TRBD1,CASSRHAGDSRHTGRNTIYF,TGTGCCAGTAGCCGGCACGCTGGGGACAGCCGACACACAGGGAGAAACACCATATATTTT
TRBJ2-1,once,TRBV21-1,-,CASSKPWSSSYNEQFF,TGTGCCAGCAGCAAACCTTGGTCGAGCTCCTACAATGAGCAGTTCTTC
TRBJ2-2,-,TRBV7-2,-,CASSLFAGELFF,TGTGCCAGCAGCCTATTCGCCGGGGAGCTGTTTTTT
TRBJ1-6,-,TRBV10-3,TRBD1,CAISELGQGRNYNSPLHF,TGTGCCATCAGTGAATTGGGACAGGGAAGGAACTATAATTCACCCCTCCACTTT
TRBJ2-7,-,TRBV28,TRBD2,CASSSPSSGGTGEQYF,TGTGCCAGCAGTTCCCCATCTAGCGGGGGGACCGGCGAGCAGTACTTC
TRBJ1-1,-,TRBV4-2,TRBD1,CASSQLGTGNTEAFF,TGTGCCAGCAGCCAACTGGGGACAGGGAACACTGAAGCTTTCTTT
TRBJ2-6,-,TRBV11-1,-,CASSLGPAGGANVLTF,TGTGCCAGCAGCTTAGGCCCCGCAGGTGGGGCCAACGTCCTGACTTTC
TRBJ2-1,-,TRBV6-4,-,CASSAWGTEQFF,TGTGCCAGCAGTGCCTGGGGGACAGAGCAGTTCTTC
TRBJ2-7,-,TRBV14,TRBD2,CASSQETFWLAGGYEQYF,TGTGCCAGCAGCCAAGAGACCTTCTGGCTAGCGGGGGGTTACGAGCAGTACTTC
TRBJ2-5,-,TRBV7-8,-,CASSFGVLETQYF,TGTGCCAGCAGCTTCGGGGTTTTAGAGACCCAGTACTTC
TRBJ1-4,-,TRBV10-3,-,CAISEGGVNEKLFF,TGTGCCATCAGTGAGGGGGGCGTAAATGAAAAACTGTTTTTT
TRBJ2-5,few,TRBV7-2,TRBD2,CASSPTSGGIQETQYF,TGTGCCAGCTCTCCCACTAGCGGGGGGATACAAGAGACCCAGTACTTC
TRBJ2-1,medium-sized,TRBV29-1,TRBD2,CSVEDVSGAEQFF,TGCAGCGTTGAAGATGTTAGCGGGGCGGAGCAGTTCTTC
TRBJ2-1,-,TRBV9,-,CASSVAGLSSYNEQFF,TGTGCCAGCAGCGTCGCCGGTTTAAGCTCCTACAATGAGCAGTTCTTC
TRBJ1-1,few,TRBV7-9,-,CASSFTGLNTEAFF,TGTGCCAGCAGTTTCACAGGCTTGAACACTGAAGCTTTCTTT
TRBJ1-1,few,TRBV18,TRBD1,CASSFGQGGYTEAFF,TGTGCCAGCTCATTCGGACAGGGAGGGTACACTGAAGCTTTCTTT
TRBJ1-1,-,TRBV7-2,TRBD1,CASSPLDRAPEAFF,TGTGCCAGCAGCCCCCTGGACAGGGCCCCTGAAGCTTTCTTT
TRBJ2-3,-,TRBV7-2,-,CASNLGGTQTDTQYF,TGTGCCAGCAATCTGGGCGGGACCCAGACAGATACGCAGTATTTT
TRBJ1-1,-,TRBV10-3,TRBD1,CAISDRRGTDEKTEAFF,TGTGCCATCAGTGATAGGAGGGGGACAGACGAGAAAACTGAAGCTTTCTTT
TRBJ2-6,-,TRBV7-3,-,CASTIGGSGANVLTF,TGTGCCAGCACTATTGGGGGGTCAGGGGCCAACGTCCTGACTTTC
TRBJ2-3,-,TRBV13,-,CASSSLVTGSTDTQYF,TGTGCCAGCAGCTCTCTAGTAACCGGGTCCACAGATACGCAGTATTTT
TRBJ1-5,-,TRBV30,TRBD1,CAWSVLGGQGNQPQHF,TGTGCCTGGAGTGTATTGGGGGGACAGGGAAATCAGCCCCAGCATTTT
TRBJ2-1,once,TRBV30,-,CAWRVTQLGHVNEQFF,TGTGCCTGGAGGGTAACACAGTTGGGTCATGTCAATGAGCAGTTCTTC
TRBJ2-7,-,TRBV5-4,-,CASSLVSGSRPGEQYF,TGTGCCAGCAGCTTGGTAAGCGGATCGAGGCCGGGCGAGCAGTACTTC
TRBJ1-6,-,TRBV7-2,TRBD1,CASSGDRNSPLHF,TGTGCCAGCAGCGGGGACAGGAATTCACCCCTCCACTTT
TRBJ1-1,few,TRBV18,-,CASSPRQGRVDNAEAFF,TGTGCCAGCTCACCACGTCAGGGGAGGGTAGATAACGCTGAAGCTTTCTTT
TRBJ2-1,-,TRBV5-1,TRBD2,CASRASGHSYNEQFF,TGCGCCAGCAGGGCTAGCGGGCACTCCTACAATGAGCAGTTCTTC
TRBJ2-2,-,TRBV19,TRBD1,CASSIQGVGTGELFF,TGTGCCAGTAGTATCCAGGGGGTCGGCACCGGGGAGCTGTTTTTT
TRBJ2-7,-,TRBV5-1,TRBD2,CASSPLAGFSYEQYF,TGCGCCAGCAGCCCACTAGCGGGATTCTCCTACGAGCAGTACTTC
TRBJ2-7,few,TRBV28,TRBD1,CASRGIDRGKTYEQYF,TGTGCCAGCAGGGGCATCGACAGGGGTAAGACCTACGAGCAGTACTTC
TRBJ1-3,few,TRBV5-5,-,CASSLTGVSNTIYF,TGTGCCAGCAGCTTAACGGGTGTATCGAACACCATATATTTT
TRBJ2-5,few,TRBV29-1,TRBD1,CSVVQGAGETQYF,TGCAGCGTTGTACAGGGGGCAGGGGAGACCCAGTACTTC
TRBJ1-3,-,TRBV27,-,CASSSGTKGNTIYF,TGTGCCAGCAGTTCCGGGACAAAAGGAAACACCATATATTTT
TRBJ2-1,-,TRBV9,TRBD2,CASSATSGVINEQFF,TGTGCCAGCAGTGCGACTAGCGGGGTGATCAATGAGCAGTTCTTC
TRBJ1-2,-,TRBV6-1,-,CASSDTGRYGYTF,TGTGCCAGCAGTGATACAGGGAGATATGGCTACACCTTC
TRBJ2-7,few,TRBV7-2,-,CASSSSGTPSAYF,TGTGCCAGCAGCTCCTCCGGGACACCCTCGGCGTACTTC
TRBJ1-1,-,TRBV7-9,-,CASSLDGVNTEAFF,TGTGCCAGCAGCTTAGACGGGGTGAACACTGAAGCTTTCTTT
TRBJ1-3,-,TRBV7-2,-,CASSAGGSGNTIYF,TGTGCCAGCAGCGCGGGCGGCTCTGGAAACACCATATATTTT
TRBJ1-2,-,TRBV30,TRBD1,CAWSVNRGNYGYTF,TGTGCCTGGAGTGTAAACAGGGGGAACTATGGCTACACCTTC
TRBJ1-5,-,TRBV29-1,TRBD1,CSAQEDRVKPQHF,TGCAGCGCCCAGGAAGACAGGGTTAAGCCCCAGCATTTT
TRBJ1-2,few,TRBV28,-,CASRSTANYGYTF,TGTGCCAGCAGGTCGACAGCTAACTATGGCTACACCTTC
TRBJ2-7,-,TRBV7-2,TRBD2,CASSPAGGLAGDEQYF,TGTGCCAGCAGCCCAGCCGGCGGACTAGCGGGGGACGAGCAGTACTTC